The 29 T cell receptor beta chains given below trace back to one sample, sequenced in a study of read filtering for tumor transcriptome and immune sequencing. This library used around 400 ng RNA and molecular barcoded adaptors spanning alpha/delta and beta/gamma chains. TCRdb fed the reads into MiXCR, producing one record per CDR3 protein. Here the sample spans 100,000 to 150,000 distinct CDR3 sequences, over 10% being singletons. Sequenced: a population of CD138-negative cells sorted from bone marrow. Receptor source: a donor over 35 with multiple myeloma.

This CDR3 is CASSLTTTDTQYF. CDR3 bases: TGTGCCAGCAGCTTAACGACCACAGATACGCAGTATTTT. This chain links TRBV7-9 with TRBJ2-3, with D unresolved. The CDR3 sequence is 13 residues long. Trimming shortened V by 2 bases and J by 2 bases, and 5 bases separated the two germline ends. The V gene's germline CDR1 is SEHNR and CDR2 FQNEAQ (reference sequence).

This clonotype was detected many times. The chain combines TRBV4-1 with TRBJ2-3; 10 bases map to TRBD2. Per the germline V gene, CDR1 is MGHRA and CDR2 is YSYEKL. This CDR3 comprises 16 residues. After removal of 1 base from V and 4 bases from J, the junction contained 5 bases not matched to a gene. CDR3 in DNA: TGCGCCAGCAGCCAAGGGAGCGGGAGGGCCCCAGATACGCAGTATTTT. Its protein product is CASSQGSGRAPDTQYF.

This clonotype was counted at least ten times. This chain connects TRBV12-3 or TRBV12-4 to TRBJ1-1; a possible D gene is TRBD1 (6 bases). CDR3 length: 13 residues. Deletions cut 5 bases from V and 1 base from J, with 8 bases between. Here the CDR3 reads CASSEQGNTEAFF. The CDR3 DNA reads TGTGCCAGCAGTGAACAGGGGAACACTGAAGCTTTCTTT.

Note on this clonotype: This could be a read error, since a much larger clone is one nucleotide away. The chain uses TRBV6-6 and TRBJ1-1; no clear D. From germline, CDR1 is MNHNY and CDR2 SVGAGI (reference sequence). Trimming shortened V by 6 bases and J by 0 bases, and 11 bases separated the two germline ends. There are 14 residues in the CDR3. CDR3 bases: TGTGCCAGCAGAACGCGGAGCATGAACACTGAAGCTTTCTTT. This encodes CASRTRSMNTEAFF.

V and J are TRBV29-1 and TRBJ2-5; 9 nucleotides agree with TRBD1. Per germline, CDR1 SQVTM and CDR2 ANQGSEA. The CDR3 is 17 amino acids. The ends lost 7 bases at V and 1 base at J; junction bases unmatched: 16. CDR3 coding DNA: TGCAGCGGCCATTTGTCGGACAGGGGATGGGTCCAAGAGACCCAGTACTTC. This encodes CSGHLSDRGWVQETQYF.

This clonotype was picked up many times. The genes are TRBV6-5 and TRBJ2-5; TRBD2 might be the D (5 bases). This CDR3 has 13 amino acids. The V gene's germline CDR1 is MNHEY and CDR2 SVGAGI. V was shortened by 2 bases and J by 7 bases, with 11 bases between the two germline ends. The DNA of the CDR3 is TGTGCCAGCAGTTACGAGGACTCGGGGACCCAGTACTTC. Protein sequence: CASSYEDSGTQYF.

The chain uses TRBV12-3 or TRBV12-4 and TRBJ1-1; D remains unclear. The CDR3 is 14 residues long. The CDR3, as DNA: TGTGCTAGTGGTTTGGGCCGGCTGAACACTGAAGCTTTCTTT. Its translation: CASGLGRLNTEAFF.

Notes on this clonotype: A much larger clone differs by one base, so this may be a read error. This chain links TRBV6-5 with TRBJ2-7; D might be TRBD1 or TRBD2, each matching 5 bases. Germline V gives CDR1 MNHEY, CDR2 SVGAGI. The CDR3 loop spans 14 amino acids. DNA for the CDR3: TGTGTCAGCAGCCGGGACGGCCCTCCCTACGAGCAGTACTTC. Protein sequence: CVSSRDGPPYEQYF.

This clonotype came up many times. The chain is built from TRBV7-9 and TRBJ2-4; D is perhaps TRBD1 or TRBD2 (5 bases each). Deletions cut 8 bases from V and 0 bases from J, with 20 bases between. CDR1 is SEHNR and CDR2 is FQNEAQ in the germline V gene (reference sequence). The CDR3 covers 17 residues. CDR3 nucleotides: TGTGCCAGCGTCTGGTGGAACGGGGCGATAGCCAAAAACATTCAGTACTTC. Translation: CASVWWNGAIAKNIQYF.

This clonotype was observed at least ten times. V and J are TRBV5-6 and TRBJ2-1, with 14 bases lining up with TRBD2. Trimming took 4 bases from V and 4 from J; bases not matched to a gene: 10. CDR3 size: 18 residues. Looked up from germline, CDR1 is SGHDT and CDR2 is YYEEEE. The CDR3 loop reads CASSPRRTSGRFYNEQFF. The CDR3 region has the DNA TGTGCCAGCAGCCCCCGCCGGACTAGCGGGAGGTTTTACAATGAGCAGTTCTTC.

Many counts were recorded for this clonotype. The chain combines TRBV11-2 with TRBJ1-2; possible D gene TRBD1, 5 bases. Trimming cost V 0 bases and J 7 bases, with 9 bases left between them. CDR1 is SGHAT, CDR2 FQNNGV, per germline. The CDR3 is 13 residues long. The CDR3 loop is CASSLEAGLGYTF. CDR3 nucleotide sequence: TGTGCCAGCAGCTTAGAGGCAGGGCTTGGCTACACCTTC. Based on the CDR3 plus reference TRBV11-2 and TRBJ1-2, the full variable domain is EAGVAQSPRYKIIEKRQSVAFWCNPISGHATLYWYQQILGQGPKLLIQFQNNGVVDDSQLPKDRFSAERLKGVDSTLKIQPAKLEDSAVYLCASSLEAGLGYTFGSGTRLTVV.

This clonotype was seen at least ten times. The V call is TRBV20-1, the J call TRBJ2-1; perhaps TRBD2 as D (5 bases). The germline CDR1 and CDR2 sequences are DFQATT and SNEGSKA (reference sequence). Trimming cost V 4 bases and J 2 bases, with 15 bases left between them. The CDR3 contains 15 residues. This chain's CDR3 is CSAIAAASPYNEQFF. For the CDR3, the DNA is TGCAGTGCTATTGCTGCGGCTAGCCCCTACAATGAGCAGTTCTTC.

This chain uses TRBV2 with TRBJ1-5; no clear D. The germline V and J ends were trimmed by 1 base and 3 bases, with 7 bases remaining between them. CDR3 size: 14 residues. Germline loops: CDR1 SNHLY, CDR2 FYNNEI. CDR3 sequence reads: CASSEGSNNQPQHF. The CDR3 DNA is TGTGCCAGCAGTGAAGGGAGTAACAATCAGCCCCAGCATTTT.

The V gene is TRBV7-8, the J gene TRBJ2-7; 16 positions agree with TRBD2. This CDR3 has 19 amino acids. Germline V gene sequence: CDR1 SGHVS, CDR2 FQNEAQ. Trimming took 5 bases from V and 6 from J; bases not matched to a gene: 16. CDR3 sequence: CASSHPGLAGGSPGREQYF. The CDR3 DNA follows: TGTGCCAGCAGCCACCCGGGACTAGCGGGAGGGTCTCCGGGACGCGAGCAGTACTTC.

This clonotype was seen ten or more times. The CDR3 DNA reads as TGTGCCAGTAGTAACGATCCGGGGGAGCTGTTTTTT. This sequence encodes CASSNDPGELFF. The V and J genes are TRBV19 and TRBJ2-2; no reliable D call. The CDR3 contains 12 residues. Germline V gene data show CDR1 as LNHDA and CDR2 as SQIVND (reference sequence). The V end lost 4 bases, the J end lost 8 bases, and 8 bases lay between the germline ends.

V and J are TRBV6-5 and TRBJ2-3; 8 nucleotides agree with TRBD1. V was pared by 5 bases and J by 1 base, with 17 bases of the junction left unmatched. The CDR3 runs 19 residues. CDR1 and CDR2 (germline): MNHEY, SVGAGI. The CDR3 sequence: CASSLQGAARLLGTDTQYF. Here the CDR3 DNA reads TGTGCCAGCAGTCTCCAGGGGGCTGCCCGCCTCTTAGGCACAGATACGCAGTATTTT.

This clonotype showed up many times. This chain uses TRBV4-1 with TRBJ2-2; 7 bases match TRBD2. CDR3 length: 19 amino acids. Germline assignment: CDR1 MGHRA and CDR2 YSYEKL. Unmatched junction bases numbered 14, after V lost 4 bases and J lost 0 bases. As DNA, the CDR3 is TGCGCCAGCAGCCTCTACCCTGCGAGCGGGAAGGCGAACACCGGGGAGCTGTTTTTT. It translates to CASSLYPASGKANTGELFF.

This clonotype was seen repeatedly, ten times or more. The chain recombines TRBV9 with TRBJ1-1, with 8 bases lining up with TRBD1. The germline V gene encodes CDR1 SGDLS and CDR2 YYNGEE. The CDR3 spans 15 residues. V shed 1 base, J shed 3 bases, and the junction held 5 bases outside the gene matches. In DNA, the CDR3 is TGTGCCAGCAGCGTATCAGGGGGCGCGGACACTGAAGCTTTCTTT. Translation gives CASSVSGGADTEAFF. Combining the CDR3 with reference TRBV9 and TRBJ1-1 gives the whole variable domain DSGVTQTPKHLITATGQRVTLRCSPRSGDLSVYWYQQSLDQGLQFLIQYYNGEERAKGNILERFSAQQFPDLHSELNLSSLELGDSALYFCASSVSGGADTEAFFGQGTRLTVV.

In this sample, this clonotype turned up once. A read error may explain this, as a much larger clone is one base away. This chain links TRBV4-1 with TRBJ2-7, with no clear D. Germline V gives CDR1 MGHRA, CDR2 YSYEKL. The CDR3 has 17 residues. CDR3 protein: CAGSQDVGTVSSYEQYF. The CDR3 DNA is TGCGCCGGCAGCCAAGATGTAGGTACCGTAAGCTCCTACGAGCAGTACTTC.

This clonotype was observed many times. The chain has TRBV19 and TRBJ2-1, with D tentatively TRBD1 (8 bases). V dropped 6 bases and J dropped 2 bases, with 14 bases sitting between them. The germline gives CDR1 LNHDA, CDR2 SQIVND (reference sequence). The CDR3 spans 15 residues. The CDR3 spells CASSLTGGAYNEQFF. CDR3 DNA sequence: TGTGCCAGTAGCCTAACAGGGGGGGCCTACAATGAGCAGTTCTTC. Filled out from reference TRBV19 and TRBJ2-1, the complete variable domain reads DGGITQSPKYLFRKEGQNVTLSCEQNLNHDAMYWYRQDPGQGLRLIYYSQIVNDFQKGDIAEGYSVSREKKESFPLTVTSAQKNPTAFYLCASSLTGGAYNEQFFGPGTRLTVL.

This clonotype was recorded many times. This rearrangement joins TRBV7-9 to TRBJ2-3; tentatively, D is TRBD2 (6 bases). CDR3 length equals 15 residues. V lost 2 bases and J lost 3, with 12 bases in between. The V gene's germline CDR1 is SEHNR and CDR2 FQNEAQ (reference sequence). CDR3 residues: CASSLMQGGTDTQYF. DNA of the CDR3: TGTGCCAGCAGCTTAATGCAGGGAGGAACAGATACGCAGTATTTT.

The sample holds many counts of this clonotype. The rearrangement uses TRBV30 and TRBJ1-2; D is unclear. The CDR3 sequence is 12 residues long. Germline CDR1 reads GTSNPN; CDR2 reads SVGIG (reference sequence). The V and J ends lost 2 bases and 3 bases respectively, with 7 bases between them. The CDR3 loop is CAWSRQHYGYTF. DNA for the CDR3: TGTGCCTGGAGTAGGCAGCACTATGGCTACACCTTC.

This clonotype appeared many times. The chain couples TRBV29-1 to TRBJ2-7, with 8 nucleotides matching TRBD2. This CDR3 spans 13 amino acids. CDR1 SQVTM and CDR2 ANQGSEA come from the germline V gene. J gave up 0 bases and V 7 bases, and 5 bases lay outside the gene matches. The CDR3: CSAGGPSSYEQYF. Written as DNA, the CDR3 is TGCAGCGCGGGAGGGCCAAGCTCCTACGAGCAGTACTTC.

At least ten counts were recorded for this clonotype. The chain employs TRBV12-3 or TRBV12-4 and TRBJ1-6; weak D call: TRBD1 (6 bases). This CDR3 is built from 14 residues. The V end was cut by 1 base, the J end by 10 bases, with 11 bases between. The CDR3 is CASSLGDTPSPLHF. CDR3 DNA: TGTGCCAGCAGTTTAGGGGACACCCCATCACCCCTCCACTTT.

There are many counts of this clonotype. V usage is TRBV7-2 and J usage is TRBJ1-5; D not certain. CDR1 and CDR2 from the germline V gene are SGHTA and FQGNSA. This CDR3 spans 14 amino acids. V lost 1 base and J lost 4, with 8 bases in between. The CDR3 nucleotides are TGTGCCAGCAGCTTAGAGACCCGGAATCAGCCCCAGCATTTT. It yields the protein CASSLETRNQPQHF.

This clonotype was observed at least ten times. The chain recombines TRBV20-1 with TRBJ2-7; 10 bases line up with TRBD1. This CDR3 has 15 amino acids. From germline, CDR1 is DFQATT and CDR2 SNEGSKA (reference sequence). J lost 2 bases, V lost 0 bases, and 4 bases had no gene match. The CDR3 DNA sequence: TGCAGTGCTAGAGAGGGGACAGGGGTGACCTACGAGCAGTACTTC. Its translation: CSAREGTGVTYEQYF.

This clonotype occurred many times. J is TRBJ2-1 and V is TRBV9, with 7 bases matching TRBD2. This CDR3 is 15 amino acids long. The V gene end was trimmed by 0 bases and the J gene end by 2 bases; junction bases not matched to a gene: 2. Looked up from germline, CDR1 is SGDLS and CDR2 is YYNGEE. The DNA of the CDR3 is TGTGCCAGCAGCGTAGGGCTAGCGGCCTACAATGAGCAGTTCTTC. This sequence encodes CASSVGLAAYNEQFF.

This clonotype was found many times. V and J are TRBV20-1 and TRBJ1-5; D gene unclear. Per germline, CDR1 DFQATT and CDR2 SNEGSKA (reference sequence). Trimming stripped 1 base from V and 1 base from J, with 8 bases between. CDR3 size: 14 residues. Here the CDR3 DNA reads TGCAGTGCTAGAGTCCCAAACAGCAATCAGCCCCAGCATTTT. The encoded protein is CSARVPNSNQPQHF.

This clonotype has a count of ten or more. The rearrangement links TRBV7-9 to TRBJ2-7, with 8 nucleotides matching TRBD1. The CDR3 covers 14 residues. V was pared by 4 bases and J by 6 bases, with 8 bases of the junction left unmatched. Germline V gives CDR1 SEHNR, CDR2 FQNEAQ (reference sequence). The CDR3: CASSWDRSMAEQYF. The CDR3 DNA reads TGTGCCAGCAGCTGGGACAGGTCCATGGCCGAGCAGTACTTC.